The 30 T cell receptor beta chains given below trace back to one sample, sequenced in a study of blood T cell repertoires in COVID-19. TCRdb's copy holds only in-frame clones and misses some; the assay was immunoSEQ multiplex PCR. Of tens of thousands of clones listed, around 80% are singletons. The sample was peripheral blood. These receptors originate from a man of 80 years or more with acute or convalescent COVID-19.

In DNA, the CDR3 is TGCGCCAGCAGCTTGTATACACAGGGCGGTGGAGATACGCAGTATTTT. Translating it yields CASSLYTQGGGDTQYF. The V and J genes are TRBV5-1 and TRBJ2-3; TRBD1 might be the D (6 bases). V lost 1 base to trimming and J lost 5 bases, with 17 bases between them. This CDR3 spans 16 amino acids. Germline-derived CDR1 and CDR2 are SGHRS and YFSETQ.

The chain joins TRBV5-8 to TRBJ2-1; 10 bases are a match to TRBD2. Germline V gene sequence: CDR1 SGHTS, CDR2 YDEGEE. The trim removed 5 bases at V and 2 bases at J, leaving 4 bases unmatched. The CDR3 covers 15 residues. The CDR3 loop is CASRPSGSTYNEQFF. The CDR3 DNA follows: TGTGCCAGCAGACCTAGCGGGAGCACCTACAATGAGCAGTTCTTC.

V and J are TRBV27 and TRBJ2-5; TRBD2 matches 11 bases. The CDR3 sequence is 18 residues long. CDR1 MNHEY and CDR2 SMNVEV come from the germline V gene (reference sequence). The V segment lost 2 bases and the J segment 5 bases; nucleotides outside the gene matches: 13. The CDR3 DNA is TGTGCCAGCAGTTTACGGGGACTAGCGGCTAAGGGCGGGGAGACCCAGTACTTC. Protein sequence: CASSLRGLAAKGGETQYF.

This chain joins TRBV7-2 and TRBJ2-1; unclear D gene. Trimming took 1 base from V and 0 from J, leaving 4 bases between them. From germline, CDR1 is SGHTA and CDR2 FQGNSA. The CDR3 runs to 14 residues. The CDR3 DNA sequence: TGTGCCAGCAGCTTAGACAGCTCCTACAATGAGCAGTTCTTC. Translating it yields CASSLDSSYNEQFF.

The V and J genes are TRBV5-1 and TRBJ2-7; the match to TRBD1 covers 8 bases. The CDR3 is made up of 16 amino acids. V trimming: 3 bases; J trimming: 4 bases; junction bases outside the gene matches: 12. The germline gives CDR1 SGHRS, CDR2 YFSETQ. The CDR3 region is CASSSTPRDRMYEQYF. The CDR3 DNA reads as TGCGCCAGCAGCTCCACACCCAGGGACAGGATGTACGAGCAGTACTTC.

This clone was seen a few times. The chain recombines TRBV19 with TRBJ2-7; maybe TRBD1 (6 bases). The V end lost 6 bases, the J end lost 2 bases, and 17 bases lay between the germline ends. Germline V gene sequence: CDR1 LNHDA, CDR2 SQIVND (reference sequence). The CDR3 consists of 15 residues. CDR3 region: CASSRKQDSAYEQYF. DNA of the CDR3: TGTGCCAGTAGCCGTAAACAGGACAGTGCCTACGAGCAGTACTTC.

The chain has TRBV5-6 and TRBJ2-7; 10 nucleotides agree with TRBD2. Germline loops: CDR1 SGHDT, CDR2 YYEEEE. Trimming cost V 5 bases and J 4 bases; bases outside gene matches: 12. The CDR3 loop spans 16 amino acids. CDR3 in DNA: TGTGCCAGCAGTCGGCTAGGAGCGGGGGGGATTTACGAGCAGTACTTC. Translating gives CASSRLGAGGIYEQYF.

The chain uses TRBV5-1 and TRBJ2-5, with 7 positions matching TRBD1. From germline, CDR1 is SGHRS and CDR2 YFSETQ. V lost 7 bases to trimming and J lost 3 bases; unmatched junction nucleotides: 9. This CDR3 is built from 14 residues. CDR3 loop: CASRSGGAEETQYF. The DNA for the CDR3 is TGCGCCAGCCGGTCAGGGGGTGCGGAAGAGACCCAGTACTTC.

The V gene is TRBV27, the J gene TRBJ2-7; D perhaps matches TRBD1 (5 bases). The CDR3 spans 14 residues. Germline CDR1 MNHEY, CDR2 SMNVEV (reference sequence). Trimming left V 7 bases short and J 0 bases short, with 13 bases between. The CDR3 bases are TGTGCCAGCAAGGCAGGGCCCAGCTCCTACGAGCAGTACTTC. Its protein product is CASKAGPSSYEQYF.

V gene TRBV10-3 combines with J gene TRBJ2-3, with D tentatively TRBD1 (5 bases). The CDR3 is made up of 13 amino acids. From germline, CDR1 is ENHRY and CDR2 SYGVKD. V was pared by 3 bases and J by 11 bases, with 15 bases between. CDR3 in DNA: TGTGCCATCAGTGAATCAGTGGGGCCATGGCAGTATTTT. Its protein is CAISESVGPWQYF.

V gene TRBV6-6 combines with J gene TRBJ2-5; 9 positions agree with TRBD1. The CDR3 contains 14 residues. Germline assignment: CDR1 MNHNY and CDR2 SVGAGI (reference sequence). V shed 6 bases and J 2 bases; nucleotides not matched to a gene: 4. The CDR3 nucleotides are TGTGCCAGCAGATTACAGGGGGCTCAAGAGACCCAGTACTTC. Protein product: CASRLQGAQETQYF.

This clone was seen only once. The DNA for the CDR3 is TGTGCCTGGTCCACCCTGAGCGGGAACACTGAAGCTTTCTTT. It yields the protein CAWSTLSGNTEAFF. The genes are TRBV30 and TRBJ1-1; D gene uncertain. CDR1 GTSNPN and CDR2 SVGIG come from the germline V gene (reference sequence). V lost 5 bases and J 1 base, leaving 14 bases between the germline ends. The length of the CDR3 is 14 residues.

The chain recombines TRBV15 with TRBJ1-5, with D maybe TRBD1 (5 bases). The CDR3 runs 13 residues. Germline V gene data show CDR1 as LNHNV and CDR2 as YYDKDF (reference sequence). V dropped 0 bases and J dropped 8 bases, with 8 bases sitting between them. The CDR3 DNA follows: TGTGCCACCAGCAGAGAGTTGACAGAGCCCCAGCATTTT. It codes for CATSRELTEPQHF.

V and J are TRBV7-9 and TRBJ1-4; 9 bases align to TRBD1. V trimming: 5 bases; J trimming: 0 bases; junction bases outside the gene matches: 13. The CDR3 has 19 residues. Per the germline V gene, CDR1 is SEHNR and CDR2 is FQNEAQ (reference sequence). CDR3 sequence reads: CASSPTGGGTGATNEKLFF. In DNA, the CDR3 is TGTGCCAGCAGCCCGACAGGGGGAGGAACGGGGGCAACTAATGAAAAACTGTTTTTT.

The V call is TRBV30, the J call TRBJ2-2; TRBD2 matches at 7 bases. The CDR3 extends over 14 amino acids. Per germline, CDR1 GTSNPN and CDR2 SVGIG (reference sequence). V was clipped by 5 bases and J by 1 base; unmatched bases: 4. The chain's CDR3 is CAWEGGGNTGELFF. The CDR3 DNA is TGTGCCTGGGAAGGCGGGGGGAACACCGGGGAGCTGTTTTTT.

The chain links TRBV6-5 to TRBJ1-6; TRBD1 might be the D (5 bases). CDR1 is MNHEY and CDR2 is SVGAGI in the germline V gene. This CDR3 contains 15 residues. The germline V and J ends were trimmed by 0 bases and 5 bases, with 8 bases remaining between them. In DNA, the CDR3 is TGTGCCAGCAGTTACTCAGCAGGGAATAATTCACCCCTCCACTTT. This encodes CASSYSAGNNSPLHF.

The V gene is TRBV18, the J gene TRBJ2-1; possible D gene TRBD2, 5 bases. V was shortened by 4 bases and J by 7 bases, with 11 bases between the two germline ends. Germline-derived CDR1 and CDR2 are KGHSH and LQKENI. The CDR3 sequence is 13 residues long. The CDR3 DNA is TGTGCCAGCTCACGACGGGATTTTAATGAGCAGTTCTTC. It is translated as CASSRRDFNEQFF.

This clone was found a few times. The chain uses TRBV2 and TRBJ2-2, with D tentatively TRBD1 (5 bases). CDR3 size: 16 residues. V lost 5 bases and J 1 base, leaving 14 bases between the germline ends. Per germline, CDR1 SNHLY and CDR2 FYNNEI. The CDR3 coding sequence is TGTGCCAGCAGTACCCAGGGATTGGGGAACACCGGGGAGCTGTTTTTT. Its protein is CASSTQGLGNTGELFF.

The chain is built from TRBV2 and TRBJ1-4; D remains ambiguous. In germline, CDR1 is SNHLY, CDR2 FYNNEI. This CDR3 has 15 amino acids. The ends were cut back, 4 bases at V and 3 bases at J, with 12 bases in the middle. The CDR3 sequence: CASSAAPRANEKLFF. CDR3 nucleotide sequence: TGTGCCAGCAGTGCGGCCCCTCGGGCTAATGAAAAACTGTTTTTT.

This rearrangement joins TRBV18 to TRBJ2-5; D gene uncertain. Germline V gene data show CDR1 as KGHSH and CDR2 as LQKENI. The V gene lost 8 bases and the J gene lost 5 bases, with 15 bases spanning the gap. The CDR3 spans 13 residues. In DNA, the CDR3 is TGTGCCAGCCAAAAGTCCTTCGGGGAGACCCAGTACTTC. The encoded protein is CASQKSFGETQYF.

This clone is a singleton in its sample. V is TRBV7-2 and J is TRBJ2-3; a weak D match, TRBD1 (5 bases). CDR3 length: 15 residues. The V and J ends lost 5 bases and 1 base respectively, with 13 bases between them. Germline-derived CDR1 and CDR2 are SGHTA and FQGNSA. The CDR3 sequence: CASSHRGLRTDTQYF. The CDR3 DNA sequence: TGTGCCAGCAGCCATAGGGGTTTACGCACAGATACGCAGTATTTT.

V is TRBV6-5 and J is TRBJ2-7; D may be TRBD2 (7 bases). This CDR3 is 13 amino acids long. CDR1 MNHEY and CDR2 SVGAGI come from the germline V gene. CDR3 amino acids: CASGTTHLREQYF. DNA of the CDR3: TGTGCAAGCGGGACAACGCACCTACGGGAGCAGTACTTC.

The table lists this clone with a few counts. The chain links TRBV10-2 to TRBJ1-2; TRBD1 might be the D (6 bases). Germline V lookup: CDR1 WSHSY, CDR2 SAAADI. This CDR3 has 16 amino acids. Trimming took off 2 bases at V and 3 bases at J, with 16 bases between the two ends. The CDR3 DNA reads TGCGCCAGCAGTGAGCCGAGCGACAGGCCCTACTATGGCTACACCTTC. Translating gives CASSEPSDRPYYGYTF.

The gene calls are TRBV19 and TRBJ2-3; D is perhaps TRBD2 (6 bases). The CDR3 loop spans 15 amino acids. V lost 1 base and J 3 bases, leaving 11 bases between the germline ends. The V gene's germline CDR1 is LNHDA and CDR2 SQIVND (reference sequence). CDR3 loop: CASSIGGAGTDTQYF. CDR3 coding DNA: TGTGCCAGTAGTATAGGTGGTGCGGGGACAGATACGCAGTATTTT.

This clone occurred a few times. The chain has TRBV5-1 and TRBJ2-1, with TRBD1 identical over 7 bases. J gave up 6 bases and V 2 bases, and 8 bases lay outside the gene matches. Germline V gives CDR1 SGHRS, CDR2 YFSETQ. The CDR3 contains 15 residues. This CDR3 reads CASSFQGVSFNEQFF. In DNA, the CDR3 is TGCGCCAGCAGCTTCCAGGGGGTCAGCTTCAATGAGCAGTTCTTC.

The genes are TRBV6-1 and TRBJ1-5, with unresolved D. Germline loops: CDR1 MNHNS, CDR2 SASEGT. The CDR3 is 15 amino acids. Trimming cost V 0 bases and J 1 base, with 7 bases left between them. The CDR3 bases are TGTGCCAGCAGTGAAGCGCACAGCAGCAATCAGCCCCAGCATTTT. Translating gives CASSEAHSSNQPQHF.

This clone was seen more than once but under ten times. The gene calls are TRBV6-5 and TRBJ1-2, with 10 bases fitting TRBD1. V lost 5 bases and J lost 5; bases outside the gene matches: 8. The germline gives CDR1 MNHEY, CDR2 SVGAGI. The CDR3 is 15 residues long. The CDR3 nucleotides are TGTGCCAGCAGTACAGGGACAGGGGCCCTGTATGGCTACACCTTC. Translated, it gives CASSTGTGALYGYTF.

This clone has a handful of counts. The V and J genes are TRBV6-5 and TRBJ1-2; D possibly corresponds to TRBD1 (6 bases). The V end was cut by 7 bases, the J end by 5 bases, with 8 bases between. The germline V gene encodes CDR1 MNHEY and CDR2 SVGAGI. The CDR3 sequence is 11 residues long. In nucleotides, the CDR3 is TGTGCCAGCACCCAGGGGTATGGCTACACCTTC. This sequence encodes CASTQGYGYTF.

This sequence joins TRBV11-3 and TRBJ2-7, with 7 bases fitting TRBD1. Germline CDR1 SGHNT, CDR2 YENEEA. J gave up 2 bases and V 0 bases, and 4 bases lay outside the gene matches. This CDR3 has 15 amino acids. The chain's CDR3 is CASSLDGTAPYEQYF. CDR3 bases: TGTGCCAGCAGCTTAGATGGGACAGCCCCCTACGAGCAGTACTTC. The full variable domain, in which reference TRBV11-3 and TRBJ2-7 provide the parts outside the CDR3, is EAGVVQSPRYKIIEKKQPVAFWCNPISGHNTLYWYLQNLGQGPELLIRYENEEAVDDSQLPKDRFSAERLKGVDSTLKIQPAELGDSAVYLCASSLDGTAPYEQYFGPGTRLTVT.

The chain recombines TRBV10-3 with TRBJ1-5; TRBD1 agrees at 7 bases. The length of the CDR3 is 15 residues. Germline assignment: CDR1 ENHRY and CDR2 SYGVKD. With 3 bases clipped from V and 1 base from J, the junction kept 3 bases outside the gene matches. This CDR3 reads CAISEQGQSNQPQHF. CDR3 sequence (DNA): TGTGCCATCAGTGAACAGGGGCAGAGCAATCAGCCCCAGCATTTT.